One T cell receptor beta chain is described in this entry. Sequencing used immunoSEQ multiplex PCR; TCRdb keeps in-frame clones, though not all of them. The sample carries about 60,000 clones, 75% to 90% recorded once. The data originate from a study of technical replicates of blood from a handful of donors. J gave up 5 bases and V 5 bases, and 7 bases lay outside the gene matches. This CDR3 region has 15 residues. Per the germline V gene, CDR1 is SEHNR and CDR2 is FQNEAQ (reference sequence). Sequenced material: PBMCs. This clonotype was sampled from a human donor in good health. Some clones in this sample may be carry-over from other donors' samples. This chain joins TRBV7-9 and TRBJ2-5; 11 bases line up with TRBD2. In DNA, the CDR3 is TGTGCCAGCAGCACCGCTTTAGCGGGGGGGGAGACCCAGTACTTC. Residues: CASSTALAGGETQYF.